These 19 T cell receptor beta chains were sequenced from one sample in a study of naive and memory T cell subsets. Ligated cDNA underwent four rounds of PCR with nested alpha and beta constant region primers and SP2. TCRdb reanalysed the UMI-ligation and nested PCR reads using MiXCR and keeps one entry per CDR3 protein. There are some 26,000 distinct CDR3 sequences in the sample; around 5.2% occur only once, and around 7% lies in the top ten. A UMI-containing oligonucleotide was joined by 3' ligation to the TCR cDNA template. The specimen was blood. The receptors derive from an adult in good health.

This clonotype was detected ten times or more. This chain links TRBV28 with TRBJ2-5; TRBD2 agrees at 7 bases. CDR3 length equals 15 residues. In germline, CDR1 is MDHEN, CDR2 SYDVKM. V lost 10 bases and J lost 2; bases outside the gene matches: 13. The CDR3 spells CATTRGTIRQETQYF. The CDR3 nucleotides are TGTGCCACCACGCGGGGGACTATCAGGCAAGAGACCCAGTACTTC.

The chain is built from TRBV20-1 and TRBJ2-7; D tentatively reads TRBD1 or TRBD2 (5 bases each). This CDR3 region has 15 residues. Trimming removed 4 bases at V and 3 bases at J, with 19 bases between. CDR1 and CDR2 (germline): DFQATT, SNEGSKA (reference sequence). The DNA of the CDR3 is TGCAGTGCTAACAAACTCGGGACGGGTGACTACGAGCAGTACTTC. It translates to CSANKLGTGDYEQYF.

Judged by abundance, this clonotype is medium-sized. V is TRBV29-1 and J is TRBJ2-1; TRBD2 matches at 10 bases. V shed 6 bases, J shed 10 bases, and the junction held 12 bases outside the gene matches. CDR3 size: 14 residues. Germline V gene sequence: CDR1 SQVTM, CDR2 ANQGSEA. CDR3 in DNA: TGCAGCGTCGAAAGCGGGAGGGCCATGGGAGAGCAGTTCTTC. Its translation: CSVESGRAMGEQFF.

In its sample, this clonotype was seen many times. This chain joins TRBV7-6 and TRBJ2-1, with TRBD2 identical over 10 bases. Germline loops: CDR1 SGHVS, CDR2 FNYEAQ. The ends lost 1 base at V and 2 bases at J; junction bases unmatched: 11. There are 19 residues in the CDR3. CDR3 sequence reads: CASSLGEALTSGPYNEQFF. The CDR3 DNA follows: TGTGCCAGCAGCTTAGGTGAGGCGTTGACTAGCGGGCCCTACAATGAGCAGTTCTTC.

The V gene is TRBV6-5, the J gene TRBJ1-5; D remains unclear. Trimming left V 2 bases short and J 0 bases short, with 8 bases between. Germline loops: CDR1 MNHEY, CDR2 SVGAGI. The CDR3 is 15 amino acids. The CDR3 reads CASSYDQYSNQPQHF. CDR3 in DNA: TGTGCCAGCAGTTACGACCAGTATAGCAATCAGCCCCAGCATTTT.

This clonotype was detected ten times or more. The chain recombines TRBV20-1 with TRBJ2-1; the match to TRBD1 covers 9 bases. CDR1 DFQATT and CDR2 SNEGSKA come from the germline V gene (reference sequence). The CDR3 extends over 16 amino acids. Trimming removed 7 bases from V and 6 bases from J; junction bases left unmatched: 16. The CDR3 DNA follows: TGCAGTGTTCAGTCCTCCGGGACAGGGCTGGGCAATGAGCAGTTCTTC. Amino acids: CSVQSSGTGLGNEQFF.

This clonotype was detected many times. The rearrangement joins TRBV6-6 to TRBJ2-2, with 13 bases aligning to TRBD2. V was pared by 5 bases and J by 3 bases, with 3 bases of the junction left unmatched. CDR1 MNHNY and CDR2 SVGAGI come from the germline V gene (reference sequence). CDR3 length: 16 residues. CDR3 DNA sequence: TGTGCCAGCAGTAGGACTAGCGGGAGACACACCGGGGAGCTGTTTTTT. This gives the protein CASSRTSGRHTGELFF.

This clonotype appeared many times. The chain is built from TRBV28 and TRBJ2-7; D not certain. CDR3 length: 12 residues. The V gene lost 3 bases and the J gene lost 7 bases, with 10 bases spanning the gap. Germline lookup yields CDR1 MDHEN and CDR2 SYDVKM. CDR3 in DNA: TGTGCCAGCAGTTTCATTGAGGTGGAGCAGTACTTC. Translating gives CASSFIEVEQYF.

This clonotype has a count of ten or more. This chain joins TRBV20-1 and TRBJ2-1; 9 positions agree with TRBD2. The CDR3 has 15 residues. J lost 10 bases, V lost 3 bases, and 13 bases had no gene match. Germline loops: CDR1 DFQATT, CDR2 SNEGSKA (reference sequence). For the CDR3, the DNA is TGCAGTGCTAGTTCGACTAGCGGAACCCAGTACGAGCAGTTCTTC. It is translated as CSASSTSGTQYEQFF.

In its sample, this clonotype was seen many times. This chain connects TRBV5-1 to TRBJ2-1; D not certain. The CDR3 is 16 amino acids. The ends were cut back, 2 bases at V and 0 bases at J, with 12 bases in the middle. Germline values: CDR1 SGHRS, CDR2 YFSETQ. CDR3 region: CASSLSWLSSYNEQFF. The CDR3 DNA reads TGCGCCAGCAGCTTATCCTGGCTCAGCTCCTACAATGAGCAGTTCTTC.

The sample holds a few counts of this clonotype. The genes are TRBV6-1 and TRBJ1-1; 11 nucleotides match TRBD1. The length of the CDR3 is 17 residues. Per the germline V gene, CDR1 is MNHNS and CDR2 is SASEGT. J lost 3 bases, V lost 6 bases, and 12 bases had no gene match. Here the CDR3 reads CASRDRGLTRLYTEAFF. The CDR3 DNA reads TGTGCCAGCAGGGACAGGGGGCTAACCCGTCTATACACTGAAGCTTTCTTT.

The V and J genes are TRBV19 and TRBJ1-1, with D uncertain. CDR1 is LNHDA, CDR2 SQIVND, per germline (reference sequence). The CDR3 is made up of 13 amino acids. V lost 5 bases to trimming and J lost 1 base, with 8 bases between them. The CDR3, as DNA: TGTGCCAGTAGTCCCGACACGAACACTGAAGCTTTCTTT. Residues: CASSPDTNTEAFF.

This clonotype was seen repeatedly, ten times or more. The V call is TRBV28, the J call TRBJ1-1; possible D gene TRBD1, 6 bases. This CDR3 has 12 amino acids. Germline lookup yields CDR1 MDHEN and CDR2 SYDVKM. V lost 6 bases and J lost 6, with 11 bases in between. For the CDR3, the DNA is TGTGCCAGCAGGGGGGGCGCCTCTGAAGCTTTCTTT. This sequence encodes CASRGGASEAFF.

The table lists this clonotype with many counts. This chain connects TRBV18 to TRBJ2-3; D is possibly TRBD2 (6 bases). Germline-derived CDR1 and CDR2 are KGHSH and LQKENI. This CDR3 is built from 15 residues. V lost 4 bases and J lost 2, with 13 bases in between. CDR3 nucleotide sequence: TGTGCCAGCTCACGGGACTCGGGGACCACAGATACGCAGTATTTT. Amino acids: CASSRDSGTTDTQYF.

This clonotype was recorded many times. The chain carries TRBV15 and TRBJ2-7, with TRBD1 as a possible D gene (6 bases). There are 17 residues in the CDR3. Per germline, CDR1 LNHNV and CDR2 YYDKDF (reference sequence). Trimming pared 0 bases from V and 2 bases from J, leaving 17 bases between. CDR3 nucleotides: TGTGCCACCAGCAGAGATAGCGAAACAGGGAAGGCCTACGAGCAGTACTTC. Protein sequence: CATSRDSETGKAYEQYF.

In this sample, this clonotype turned up many times. This chain connects TRBV11-1 to TRBJ2-7, with 12 bases identical to TRBD1. CDR1 is SGHAT, CDR2 FQDESV, per germline (reference sequence). Trimming cost V 4 bases and J 2 bases; bases outside gene matches: 3. The CDR3 length is 15 residues. CDR3 region: CASSWGQGAPYEQYF. As DNA, the CDR3 is TGTGCCAGCAGCTGGGGACAGGGGGCTCCCTACGAGCAGTACTTC.

This clonotype has a count of ten or more. V is TRBV6-2 or TRBV6-3 and J is TRBJ2-7; 11 bases fit TRBD2. The germline gives CDR1 MNHEY, CDR2 SVGEGT. Losses at the gene ends were 6 bases for V and 5 bases for J; bases not matched to a gene: 6. This CDR3 spans 14 amino acids. The CDR3 region is CASSRETSGDEQYF. CDR3 in DNA: TGTGCCAGCAGCCGAGAGACTAGCGGGGACGAGCAGTACTTC.

With respect to this clonotype: This may be a read error, as it is one base from a much larger clone. The chain is built from TRBV12-5 and TRBJ1-5; D call uncertain. The CDR3 loop spans 12 amino acids. Trimming took off 1 base at V and 9 bases at J, with 7 bases between the two ends. Germline V gives CDR1 LGHNT, CDR2 FRNRAP. This CDR3 reads CASGLGDRPQHF. The CDR3 DNA sequence: TGTGCTAGTGGTTTGGGAGATCGGCCCCAGCATTTT.

At least ten counts were recorded for this clonotype. The chain recombines TRBV15 with TRBJ2-6; TRBD1 agrees at 7 bases. From germline, CDR1 is LNHNV and CDR2 YYDKDF (reference sequence). The CDR3 totals 18 residues. The junction had 10 bases not matched to a gene; V was cut back by 5 bases and J by 0 bases. CDR3 nucleotide sequence: TGTGCCACCAGCCGTGCCGGGACAGCCAGCTCTGGGGCCAACGTCCTGACTTTC. It yields the protein CATSRAGTASSGANVLTF.